These 5 T cell receptor beta chains share one sample of origin, sequenced in a study of shared clonotypes between healthy human individuals. Clones were sequenced by immunoSEQ multiplex PCR, and TCRdb holds only the in-frame ones, with some missing. In the table there are millions of clones, roughly 94% of which are singletons. Sequences were obtained from naive CD4+ T cells sorted from blood. Stated subset: CD45RA+ positively selected. The source is a man between 18 and 35 years old in good health.

V and J are TRBV2 and TRBJ1-1; 9 bases map to TRBD1. V was clipped by 6 bases and J by 5 bases; unmatched bases: 13. Germline V gene data show CDR1 as SNHLY and CDR2 as FYNNEI. The CDR3 loop spans 16 amino acids. The CDR3 bases are TGTGCCAGCAGCTTACGAGTCCCGGGACAGGGAACTGAAGCTTTCTTT. Its translation: CASSLRVPGQGTEAFF.

This chain links TRBV5-1 with TRBJ2-1, with TRBD2 identical over 9 bases. V shed 0 bases and J 6 bases; nucleotides not matched to a gene: 4. Per germline, CDR1 SGHRS and CDR2 YFSETQ. This CDR3 comprises 15 residues. The CDR3 spells CASSLGGLAVNEQFF. In DNA, the CDR3 is TGCGCCAGCAGCTTGGGGGGACTAGCTGTCAATGAGCAGTTCTTC.

The chain combines TRBV13 with TRBJ2-1; 8 bases match TRBD2. The germline V gene encodes CDR1 PRHDT and CDR2 FYEKMQ (reference sequence). The CDR3 is 15 amino acids. Trimming took 5 bases from V and 4 from J; bases not matched to a gene: 7. CDR3 DNA: TGTGCCAGCAGCCCCAACGGGGGGGTTTACAATGAGCAGTTCTTC. Protein: CASSPNGGVYNEQFF.

With regard to this clone: This could be a read error, since a much larger clone is one nucleotide away. The same CDR3 is also encoded by other DNA sequences in this sample. V gene TRBV7-3 combines with J gene TRBJ1-1; D gene unclear. The V end was cut by 1 base, the J end by 0 bases, with 3 bases between. The CDR3 has 13 amino acids. Per the germline V gene, CDR1 is SGHTA and CDR2 is FQGTGA. CDR3 amino acids: CASSLSLNTEAFF. CDR3 bases: TGTGCCAGCAGCTTAAGCCTGAACACTGAAGCTTTCTTT.

This chain connects TRBV6-1 to TRBJ1-5; D is perhaps TRBD1 (5 bases). Germline V gene data show CDR1 as MNHNS and CDR2 as SASEGT. V lost 1 base, J lost 9 bases, and 13 bases lay in between. The CDR3 spans 14 residues. The DNA for the CDR3 is TGTGCCAGCAGTGAAGGGGGCTTAGGAGGGCCCCAGCATTTT. It specifies CASSEGGLGGPQHF.